The 3 T cell receptor beta chains listed next were all sequenced from one sample in a study of a mutant IDH1 vaccine in newly diagnosed glioma. Described time point: week 5, during vaccination. Doses of 300 ug of mutant IDH1 20-mer peptide were given with topical imiquimod. The antigens these receptors bind are not known. Here immunoSEQ multiplex PCR was the method, and the copy in TCRdb shows in-frame clones only, minus some. The sample has over 55,000 clones; less than 85% are singletons. The sequencing here drew on PBMCs, taken from a glioma patient whose treatment included an IDH1 peptide vaccine. All receptors derive from a woman aged 18-29 years with glioma. Some clones in this sample may be carry-over from other donors' samples.

The chain is built from TRBV19 and TRBJ2-3; TRBD2 aligns across 8 bases. In germline, CDR1 is LNHDA, CDR2 SQIVND (reference sequence). V lost 3 bases to trimming and J lost 1 base; unmatched junction nucleotides: 0. The length of the CDR3 is 14 residues. Here the CDR3 reads CASSMRGGTDTQYF. In DNA form, the CDR3 reads TGTGCCAGTAGTATGCGGGGGGGCACAGATACGCAGTATTTT.

The rearrangement uses TRBV11-1 and TRBJ2-1; D gene unclear. Trimming cost V 0 bases and J 0 bases, with 9 bases left between them. This CDR3 region has 16 residues. The germline V gene has CDR1 SGHAT and CDR2 FQDESV (reference sequence). CDR3 nucleotide sequence: TGTGCCAGCAGCTTAGCGGCACGGAACTCCTACAATGAGCAGTTCTTC. This translates into CASSLAARNSYNEQFF.

The CDR3 nucleotides read TGTGCCAGCAGTTTTCGGGACCGAGCAGGGAGCTTGTTTTTT. This translates into CASSFRDRAGSLFF. The chain employs TRBV27 and TRBJ1-4, with TRBD1 as a possible D gene (5 bases). From germline, CDR1 is MNHEY and CDR2 SMNVEV (reference sequence). CDR3 length: 14 residues. The V end lost 3 bases, the J end lost 15 bases, and 20 bases lay between the germline ends. The whole variable domain, filled in from reference TRBV27 and TRBJ1-4, reads EAQVTQNPRYLITVTGKKLTVTCSQNMNHEYMSWYRQDPGLGLRQIYYSMNVEVTDKGDVPEGYKVSRKEKRNFPLILESPSPNQTSLYFCASSFRDRAGSLFFGSGTQLSVL.